This passage covers 29 T cell receptor beta chains from one sample sequenced in a study of tumor-infiltrating lymphocytes in primary liver carcinoma. For blood RNA, unsorted whole blood served as the source, and germline DNA was extracted too. TCR beta cDNA came from about 500 ng total RNA, primed with a constant-region primer. Slightly modified ARM-PCR with three nested multiplex PCR rounds yielded TCR beta libraries. TRBV1-TRBV30 forward primers and a C-beta reverse primer were used in the first two PCR rounds, which each ran for approximately 11 cycles. Via MiXCR, TCRdb re-called the multiplex PCR reads, giving one row per CDR3 protein. The repertoire holds 250,000 to 400,000 distinct CDR3 sequences, approximately 65% seen once, with approximately 9.4% in the top ten. The sequenced material came from peripheral blood. The receptors here all came from a man aged 40-49 years with primary liver carcinoma and hepatitis B virus infection.

Regarding this clonotype: The junction does not match germline at one end; this may be a read error. The gene calls are TRBV7-9 and TRBJ2-2; D gene ambiguous. CDR3 length equals 16 residues. The germline V gene encodes CDR1 SEHNR and CDR2 FQNEAQ (reference sequence). The DNA for the CDR3 is TGTGCCAGCAGCTTAGTTCTTCAGTGTTGGACCGAGGAGCTGTTTTTT. Its protein is CASSLVLQCWTEELFF.

On this clonotype itself: A read error may produce the germline difference seen at one junction end. In DNA, the CDR3 is TGTGCCAGCAGTCCTCAAGAAAGGGAGCTGTTCTTC. Residues: CASSPQERELFF. The chain joins TRBV28 to TRBJ2-1; tentative D call: TRBD2 (5 bases). The germline V gene encodes CDR1 MDHEN and CDR2 SYDVKM. The CDR3 covers 12 residues. Full variable domain (missing parts from reference TRBV28 and TRBJ2-1): DVKVTQSSRYLVKRTGEKVFLECVQDMDHENMFWYRQDPGLGLRLIYFSYDVKMKEKGDIPEGYSVSREKKERFSLILESASTNQTSMYLCASSPQERELFFGPGTRLTVL.

CDR3 loop: CASKEGGQETQYF. The CDR3, as DNA: TGTGCCAGCAAGGAGGGCGGCCAAGAGACCCAGTACTTC. The chain uses TRBV7-2 and TRBJ2-5, with TRBD2 as a possible D gene (6 bases). Germline V CDR1 and CDR2: SGHTA, FQGNSA. CDR3 size: 13 residues. V was trimmed by 7 bases and J by 1 base, leaving 10 bases between them.

There are many counts of this clonotype. This chain joins TRBV30 and TRBJ1-3, with a tentative D call TRBD1 (5 bases). Germline V gene data show CDR1 as GTSNPN and CDR2 as SVGIG (reference sequence). With 8 bases removed from V and 0 bases from J, the gap between germline ends came to 11 bases. The CDR3 runs to 13 residues. The CDR3 spells CAGRGSSGNTIYF. The CDR3 nucleotides are TGTGCCGGAAGGGGATCCTCTGGAAACACCATATATTTT.

Concerning this clonotype itself: The final CDR3 position lacks the conserved phenylalanine or tryptophan, pointing to a likely read error. This chain joins TRBV5-1 and TRBJ1-5, with D uncertain. The CDR3 extends over 13 amino acids. Germline V gene sequence: CDR1 SGHRS, CDR2 YFSETQ. CDR3 amino acids: CASSKDQNLPQHL. CDR3 DNA sequence: TGCGCCAGCAGCAAGGACCAGAATCTGCCCCAGCATCTT.

Points on this clonotype: Sequence at one end of the junction differs from germline and may be a read error. The chain has TRBV4-2 and TRBJ2-7; tentatively, D is TRBD1 (6 bases). This CDR3 is built from 15 residues. The germline CDR1 and CDR2 sequences are LGHNA and YNFKEQ. The CDR3 loop reads CAISQDQGLVYEQYF. In nucleotides, the CDR3 is TGCGCCATCAGCCAAGACCAGGGGCTTGTCTACGAGCAGTACTTC.

This clonotype was observed many times. The chain couples TRBV12-3 or TRBV12-4 to TRBJ1-4, with D perhaps matching TRBD1 (5 bases). CDR3 length equals 14 residues. V was pared by 7 bases and J by 5 bases, with 14 bases between. Here the CDR3 DNA reads TGTGCCAGCACTCTGGCAGGGTGGAATGAAAAACTGTTTTTT. Translated: CASTLAGWNEKLFF.

This clonotype was picked up many times. The chain carries TRBV6-1 and TRBJ2-1; D remains unclear. Germline CDR1 is MNHNS and CDR2 is SASEGT. Trimming removed 3 bases at V and 3 bases at J, with 6 bases between. The CDR3 runs 13 residues. For the CDR3, the DNA is TGTGCCAGCAGTGATACACTCTACAATGAGCAGTTCTTC. This gives the protein CASSDTLYNEQFF.

This clonotype was seen a handful of times. A much larger clone lies a single base off, so this may be a read error. The chain combines TRBV6-5 with TRBJ1-6; D is perhaps TRBD1 (6 bases). CDR3 size: 13 residues. Trimming left V 6 bases short and J 11 bases short, with 14 bases between. Looked up from germline, CDR1 is MNHEY and CDR2 is SVGAGI. CDR3 sequence: CASRYNREPPLHF. The CDR3 coding sequence is TGTGCCAGCAGGTACAACAGGGAACCACCCCTCCACTTT.

This clonotype was recorded only once. Relative to the germline gene, one junction end is altered; a read error may explain this. This sequence joins TRBV11-1 and TRBJ2-5; tentative D call: TRBD1 (6 bases). This CDR3 contains 13 residues. Germline CDR1 reads SGHAT; CDR2 reads FQDESV (reference sequence). The CDR3 nucleotides read TGTGCCAGCAGCCGGGACACCCAAGAGATCCAGTGCTTC. It is translated as CASSRDTQEIQCF.

The chain combines TRBV4-3 with TRBJ2-6; the D gene is possibly TRBD1 (5 bases). Germline V gene data show CDR1 as LGHNA and CDR2 as YSLEER. The CDR3 runs 16 residues. Trimming removed 0 bases from V and 14 bases from J, with 20 bases in between. The CDR3 is CASSQDAGSGANILTF. CDR3 in DNA: TGCGCCAGCAGCCAAGATGCCGGCTCTGGGGCGAACATCCTGACTTTC.

This clonotype was counted only a few times. This sequence joins TRBV28 and TRBJ1-5, with D maybe TRBD1 (5 bases). This CDR3 has 12 amino acids. Germline loops: CDR1 MDHEN, CDR2 SYDVKM. Trimming removed 11 bases from V and 5 bases from J, with 13 bases in between. The CDR3 bases are TGTGCCCCGGACGGAGGGGATCAGCCCCAGCATTTT. Its translation is CAPDGGDQPQHF. The full variable domain, with the rest looked up from reference TRBV28 and TRBJ1-5, is DVKVTQSSRYLVKRTGEKVFLECVQDMDHENMFWYRQDPGLGLRLIYFSYDVKMKEKGDIPEGYSVSREKKERFSLILESASTNQTSMYLCAPDGGDQPQHFGDGTRLSIL.

This clonotype has a count of ten or more. This chain uses TRBV4-2 with TRBJ2-3; D is perhaps TRBD2 (5 bases). V lost 3 bases, J lost 3 bases, and 10 bases lay in between. The length of the CDR3 is 14 residues. Germline CDR1 is LGHNA and CDR2 is YNFKEQ. In DNA, the CDR3 is TGTGCCAGCAGCCACGGAGAGCGGACAGATACGCAGTATTTT. Protein: CASSHGERTDTQYF.

To note about this clonotype: A much larger clonotype is one base distant, so this may be a read error. The genes are TRBV29-1 and TRBJ2-2; 8 nucleotides match TRBD1. The germline V gene encodes CDR1 SQVTM and CDR2 ANQGSEA. There are 13 residues in the CDR3. The CDR3 is CGVGARGPGELFF. The CDR3 nucleotides read TGCGGCGTTGGGGCCAGGGGGCCCGGGGAGCTGTTTTTT.

The V call is TRBV10-3, the J call TRBJ2-3, with TRBD2 identical over 10 bases. Germline V gene lookup returns CDR1 ENHRY and CDR2 SYGVKD. V lost 2 bases, J lost 3 bases, and 8 bases stayed unmatched. This CDR3 region has 17 residues. CDR3 DNA sequence: TGTGCCATCAGTGAGAACATAGCGGGAGGCGGAACAGATACGCAGTATTTT. This translates into CAISENIAGGGTDTQYF.

There are many counts of this clonotype. CDR3 region: CASSYSEGGTEAFF. Here the CDR3 DNA reads TGTGCCAGCAGTTACTCTGAGGGCGGCACTGAAGCTTTCTTT. This sequence joins TRBV6-5 and TRBJ1-1; no clear D gene. Trimming left V 0 bases short and J 4 bases short, with 9 bases between. The CDR3 has 14 residues. The germline CDR1 and CDR2 sequences are MNHEY and SVGAGI.

This clonotype was observed many times. The rearrangement links TRBV29-1 to TRBJ2-6; 10 bases line up with TRBD1. V shed 6 bases and J 1 base; nucleotides not matched to a gene: 9. Germline CDR1 SQVTM, CDR2 ANQGSEA. This CDR3 comprises 17 residues. The CDR3 loop is CSVARQGAVSGANVLTF. For the CDR3, the DNA is TGCAGCGTCGCTAGACAGGGGGCAGTATCTGGGGCCAACGTCCTGACTTTC.

In this sample, this clonotype turned up once. A single base separates this from a much larger clone, so it may be a read error. The genes are TRBV14 and TRBJ2-4, with TRBD1 as a possible D gene (6 bases). The CDR3 length is 15 residues. Deletions cut 4 bases from V and 0 bases from J, with 10 bases between. CDR1 and CDR2 (germline): SGHDN, FVKESK. CDR3 DNA: TGTGCCAGCAGCCGGGGACACCTAGCCAAAAACATTCAGTACTTC. This sequence encodes CASSRGHLAKNIQYF. Full variable domain (missing parts from reference TRBV14 and TRBJ2-4): EAGVTQFPSHSVIEKGQTVTLRCDPISGHDNLYWYRRVMGKEIKFLLHFVKESKQDESGMPNNRFLAERTGGTYSTLKVQPAELEDSGVYFCASSRGHLAKNIQYFGAGTRLSVL.

A note on this clonotype: One end of the junction varies from germline; a read error may be responsible. V gene TRBV12-3 or TRBV12-4 combines with J gene TRBJ2-7; D is perhaps TRBD1 or TRBD2 (6 bases each). CDR3 length: 14 amino acids. The CDR3 loop reads CACSLGGGFYEQYF. Written as DNA, the CDR3 is TGTGCCTGCAGTTTGGGGGGCGGATTCTACGAGCAGTACTTC.

In regard to this clonotype: This may come from a read error, since a much larger clone is one base off. V is TRBV5-4 and J is TRBJ2-5, with TRBD2 identical over 10 bases. J was trimmed by 0 bases and V by 4 bases; bases with no gene match: 6. CDR1 is SGHNT and CDR2 is YYREEE in the germline V gene (reference sequence). This CDR3 is built from 16 residues. The CDR3 here is CASSPGTSENQETQYF. The CDR3 DNA is TGTGCCAGCAGCCCCGGGACTAGCGAGAACCAAGAGACCCAGTACTTC.

Concerning this clonotype: This may arise from a read error, as a much more abundant clone is one base away. The chain uses TRBV12-3 or TRBV12-4 and TRBJ2-7; TRBD2 might be the D (5 bases). Trimming removed 0 bases from V and 8 bases from J, with 20 bases in between. The CDR3 totals 16 residues. Here the CDR3 reads CASSLAYGISENKQYF. DNA of the CDR3: TGTGCCAGCAGTTTAGCCTACGGGATTAGCGAGAACAAGCAGTACTTC.

Concerning this clonotype: A read error may produce the germline difference seen at one junction end. The chain has TRBV6-5 and TRBJ1-1; unclear D gene. This CDR3 region has 16 residues. The V gene's germline CDR1 is MNHEY and CDR2 SVGAGI. CDR3 region: CASRRRVSRENTEAFF. CDR3 nucleotide sequence: TGTGCCAGCAGGCGGAGAGTCTCACGGGAGAACACTGAAGCCTTCTTT.

Remarks on this clonotype: This may come from a read error, since a much larger clone is one base off. This sequence joins TRBV4-3 and TRBJ2-1; 7 bases map to TRBD2. The CDR3 has 15 residues. The germline V gene encodes CDR1 LGHNA and CDR2 YSLEER. As DNA, the CDR3 is TGCGCCAGCAGCCAAGTGGCGGGAGTAAGAGTTGAGCACTTCTTC. This translates into CASSQVAGVRVEHFF.

To note about this clonotype: This sequence may be a read error, since a much larger clone differs from it by one base. The chain has TRBV12-3 or TRBV12-4 and TRBJ1-6; 7 nucleotides match TRBD1. This CDR3 is 20 amino acids long. V shed 7 bases and J 1 base; nucleotides not matched to a gene: 19. DNA of the CDR3: TGTGCCAGCAAAGGAGATGCAGGGGGTCCCTGCGGGTCCTATAATTCACCCCTCCACTTT. The encoded protein is CASKGDAGGPCGSYNSPLHF.

Turning to this clonotype: A much larger clone lies one base from this, so it may be a read error. This rearrangement joins TRBV29-1 to TRBJ1-2; D might be TRBD1 (5 bases). The length of the CDR3 is 14 residues. Germline CDR1 reads SQVTM; CDR2 reads ANQGSEA. The CDR3 bases are TGCCTCGTTGATAGTGAGGACATTAGGAATGGCTACACCTTC. Translation: CLVDSEDIRNGYTF.

With regard to this clonotype: A read error may account for a junction end that differs from germline. The genes are TRBV6-6 and TRBJ2-3, with D perhaps TRBD1 or TRBD2 (7 bases each). CDR3 length: 19 amino acids. Germline-derived CDR1 and CDR2 are MNHNY and SVGAGI (reference sequence). The CDR3 here is CASSYSRGIMTGWHRYAVF. The CDR3 DNA follows: TGTGCCAGCAGTTACTCGCGGGGGATAATGACAGGGTGGCACAGATACGCAGTATTT.

A word on this clonotype: A clone one base away is much larger, so this may be a read error. Because the CDR3 is missing its conserved closing phenylalanine or tryptophan, this is likely a read error. The chain links TRBV4-1 to TRBJ2-1, with a weak D call TRBD1 (5 bases). Germline V gene sequence: CDR1 MGHRA, CDR2 YSYEKL. CDR3 length equals 15 residues. V was trimmed by 4 bases and J by 0 bases, leaving 10 bases between them. CDR3 loop: CASSLTGSSYNEQFL. CDR3 bases: TGCGCCAGCAGCCTAACAGGTAGCTCCTACAATGAGCAGTTCCTC.

A note on this clonotype: A much bigger clone sits one base away, suggesting this may be a read error. The genes are TRBV10-2 and TRBJ2-4; TRBD1 aligns across 8 bases. The CDR3 is made up of 12 amino acids. CDR1 WSHSY and CDR2 SAAADI come from the germline V gene. This CDR3 reads CASSGTGSIPYF. CDR3 DNA sequence: TGCGCCAGCAGTGGGACAGGGAGCATTCCGTACTTC.

This clonotype was recorded once. The rearrangement joins TRBV24-1 to TRBJ2-1; D not resolved. The CDR3 runs to 14 residues. The germline V and J ends were trimmed by 4 bases and 5 bases, with 11 bases remaining between them. Per the germline V gene, CDR1 is KGHDR and CDR2 is SFDVKD. CDR3 sequence: CATSDPFSNNEQFF. The DNA of the CDR3 is TGTGCCACCAGTGACCCGTTTAGTAACAATGAGCAGTTCTTC.